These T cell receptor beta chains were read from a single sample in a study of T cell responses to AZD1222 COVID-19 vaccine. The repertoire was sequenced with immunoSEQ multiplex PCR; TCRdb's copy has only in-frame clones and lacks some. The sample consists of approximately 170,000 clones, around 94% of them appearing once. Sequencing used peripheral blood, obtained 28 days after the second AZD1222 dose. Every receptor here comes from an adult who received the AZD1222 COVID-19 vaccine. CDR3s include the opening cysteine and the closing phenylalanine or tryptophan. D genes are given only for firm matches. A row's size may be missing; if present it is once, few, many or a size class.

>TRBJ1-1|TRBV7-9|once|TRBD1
TGTGCCAGCAGCAGCCAGGGGGGGATGAACACTGAAGCTTTCTTT
CASSSQGGMNTEAFF
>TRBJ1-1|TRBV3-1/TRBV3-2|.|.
TGTGCCAGCAGCCCAGAAGTCGGGACCACTGAAGCTTTCTTT
CASSPEVGTTEAFF
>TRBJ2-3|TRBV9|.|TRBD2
TGTGCCAGCAGCGTAGGTAGCGGGTTGGGAACAGATACGCAGTATTTT
CASSVGSGLGTDTQYF
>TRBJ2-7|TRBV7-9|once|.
TGTGCCAGCAGCTTAACGGTTGTATTTGACGAGCAGTACTTC
CASSLTVVFDEQYF
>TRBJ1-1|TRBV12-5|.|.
TGTGCTAGTGGGCGGGACCAGATGAACACTGAAGCTTTCTTT
CASGRDQMNTEAFF
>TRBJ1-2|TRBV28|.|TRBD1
TGTGCCAGCAGTTGGGGGACAGGCGCATTTGGTTACTATGGCTACACCTTC
CASSWGTGAFGYYGYTF
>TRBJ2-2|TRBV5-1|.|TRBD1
TGCGCCAGCAGCTCCACAGGGGGCGGGGAGCTGTTTTTT
CASSSTGGGELFF
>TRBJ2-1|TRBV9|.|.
TGTGCCAGCAGCCTCTTTTCTGGGGGGCGGAATGAGCAGTTCTTC
CASSLFSGGRNEQFF
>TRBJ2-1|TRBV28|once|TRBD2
TGTGCCAGCAGTCCCCCTGGGCGGGAGGGTTACAATGAGCAGTTCTTC
CASSPPGREGYNEQFF
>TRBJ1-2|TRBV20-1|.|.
TGCAGTGCTAGAGCCCCGGGCTACACCTTC
CSARAPGYTF
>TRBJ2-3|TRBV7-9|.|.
TGTGCCAGCAGCTTAGGAGGGCCCACAGATACGCAGTATTTT
CASSLGGPTDTQYF
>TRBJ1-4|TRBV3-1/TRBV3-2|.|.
TGTGCCAGCAGCCAATGGGCTCGACAGAATGAAAAACTGTTTTTT
CASSQWARQNEKLFF
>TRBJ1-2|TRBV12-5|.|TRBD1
TGTGCTAGTGGTTGGGAAACAGGGGTCGGCTATGGCTACACCTTC
CASGWETGVGYGYTF
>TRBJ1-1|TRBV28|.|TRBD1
TGTGCCAGCAGTTCCGGACAGGGGAACACTGAAGCTTTCTTT
CASSSGQGNTEAFF
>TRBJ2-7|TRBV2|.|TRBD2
TGTGCCAGCCCGGCGCAGCGGGAGTCCTACGAGCAGTACTTC
CASPAQRESYEQYF
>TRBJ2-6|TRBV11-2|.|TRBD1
TGTGCCAGCAGGACTCAGGGGGCTGGGGCCAACGTCCTGACTTTC
CASRTQGAGANVLTF
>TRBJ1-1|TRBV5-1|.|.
TGCGCCAGCAGCTTGTTGCGCCAGGGAGGAACTGAAGCTTTCTTT
CASSLLRQGGTEAFF
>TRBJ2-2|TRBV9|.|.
TGTGCCAGCAGCGGATCGACTACAGCCGGGGAGCTGTTTTTT
CASSGSTTAGELFF
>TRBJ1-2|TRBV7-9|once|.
TGTGCCAGCAGCCTGGGGACTATACCTGGCTACACCTTC
CASSLGTIPGYTF
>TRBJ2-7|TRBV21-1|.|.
TGTGCCATCTTCGGGACTAGCGGATACGAGCAGTACTTC
CAIFGTSGYEQYF
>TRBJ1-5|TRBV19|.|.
TGTGCCAGTAGCCCCCGTGGAAGGACCAATCAGCCCCAGCATTTT
CASSPRGRTNQPQHF
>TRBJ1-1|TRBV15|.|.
TGTGCCACCAGCAGAGTTGCCCTTGGGGCTGAAGCTTTCTTT
CATSRVALGAEAFF
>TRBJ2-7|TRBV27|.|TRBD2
TGTGCCAGCAGTTACTTCGGACTAGCTTCCTACGAGCAGTACTTC
CASSYFGLASYEQYF
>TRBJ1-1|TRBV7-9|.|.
TGTGCCAGCGGGGTGAACACTGAAGCTTTCTTT
CASGVNTEAFF
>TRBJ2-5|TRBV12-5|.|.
TGTGCTAGTGGTTATAGTATTCGAACAGAGACCCAGTACTTC
CASGYSIRTETQYF
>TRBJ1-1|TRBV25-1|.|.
TGTGCCAGCAGTGCGCTGTTTGAAGCTTTCTTT
CASSALFEAFF
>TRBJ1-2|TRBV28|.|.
TGTGCCAGCACTCTTCCGGGTCTTTATGGCTACACCTTC
CASTLPGLYGYTF
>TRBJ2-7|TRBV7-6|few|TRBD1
TGTGCCAGCAGCTTCGGGACAGGGAAAGGGTACGAGCAGTACTTC
CASSFGTGKGYEQYF
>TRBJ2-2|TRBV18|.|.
TGTGCCAGCTCACCACTCCCCGGGAGTCACGGGGAGCTGTTTTTT
CASSPLPGSHGELFF